One sample yielded the 19 T cell receptor beta chains listed below, sequenced in a study of OX40 agonist ivuxolimab in advanced cancers. Sequencing was performed with immunoSEQ multiplex PCR; in TCRdb, only in-frame clones are kept and a portion is missing. This table holds tens of thousands of clones, 84% found once. Here the sequenced sample was CD4+ or CD8+ T cells sorted from blood, taken in a trial of the OX40 agonist ivuxolimab. Source of these receptors: an adult with an advanced solid tumor such as melanoma, head and neck, liver or kidney cancer.

This sequence joins TRBV2 and TRBJ1-1; weak D call: TRBD1 (6 bases). Germline CDR1 SNHLY, CDR2 FYNNEI. There are 11 residues in the CDR3. V lost 8 bases, J lost 8 bases, and 12 bases lay in between. The CDR3 coding sequence is TGTGCCAGCGGACTAACAGGGGAAGCTTTCTTT. Its protein is CASGLTGEAFF.

V gene TRBV19 combines with J gene TRBJ1-4; no clear D gene. V was clipped by 5 bases and J by 8 bases, with 15 bases between them. CDR1 and CDR2 (germline): LNHDA, SQIVND (reference sequence). The CDR3 runs to 14 residues. CDR3 in amino acids: CASSPLAGGEKLFF. The CDR3 DNA sequence: TGTGCCAGTAGTCCTCTGGCGGGTGGCGAAAAACTGTTTTTT.

J is TRBJ2-1 and V is TRBV5-1; maybe TRBD2 (6 bases). Germline assignment: CDR1 SGHRS and CDR2 YFSETQ. The CDR3 spans 15 residues. Trimming stripped 4 bases from V and 9 bases from J, with 20 bases between. Here the CDR3 reads CASSPDPGLGSEQFF. The DNA for the CDR3 is TGCGCCAGCAGCCCAGACCCGGGACTGGGGAGTGAGCAGTTCTTC.

The chain couples TRBV5-4 to TRBJ2-7; TRBD2 might be the D (6 bases). The V end lost 0 bases, the J end lost 5 bases, and 9 bases lay between the germline ends. This CDR3 spans 13 amino acids. Looked up from germline, CDR1 is SGHNT and CDR2 is YYREEE (reference sequence). CDR3: CASSLAGGNEQYV. CDR3 DNA sequence: TGTGCCAGCAGCTTGGCCGGAGGGAACGAGCAGTACGTC.

The chain joins TRBV15 to TRBJ1-1; 9 bases agree with TRBD1. Trimming at V came to 5 bases and at J to 0 bases, leaving 10 bases not matched to a gene. The CDR3 is 17 amino acids. Germline-derived CDR1 and CDR2 are LNHNV and YYDKDF (reference sequence). The CDR3 coding sequence is TGTGCCACCAGCGGGGACAGGGATGGACTCATGAACACTGAAGCTTTCTTT. This translates into CATSGDRDGLMNTEAFF.

CDR3 sequence (DNA): TGTGCCTGGAGTGGATCGATCGGACTCTATGGCTACACCTTC. Its protein product is CAWSGSIGLYGYTF. The chain has TRBV30 and TRBJ1-2; D unresolved. V was shortened by 1 base and J by 4 bases, with 13 bases between the two germline ends. Germline V CDR1 and CDR2: GTSNPN, SVGIG (reference sequence). The CDR3 loop spans 14 amino acids.

The V call is TRBV5-6, the J call TRBJ2-7, with D maybe TRBD2 (6 bases). The V and J ends lost 0 bases and 1 base respectively, with 8 bases between them. This CDR3 is 14 amino acids long. CDR1 and CDR2 (germline): SGHDT, YYEEEE. The CDR3 nucleotides read TGTGCCAGCAGCTTGGCCGCGGGATCCTACGAGCAGTACGTC. Amino acid sequence: CASSLAAGSYEQYV.

The chain uses TRBV7-2 and TRBJ2-7, with a weak D call TRBD1 (5 bases). The V end lost 4 bases, the J end lost 0 bases, and 19 bases lay between the germline ends. Germline-derived CDR1 and CDR2 are SGHTA and FQGNSA. The CDR3 is 17 residues long. Here the CDR3 reads CASSSAPRGRVSYEQYF. The CDR3 nucleotides are TGTGCCAGCAGCTCCGCCCCCCGCGGCAGGGTCTCCTACGAGCAGTACTTC.

This chain connects TRBV6-1 to TRBJ2-2; no definite D call. Germline V gene data show CDR1 as MNHNS and CDR2 as SASEGT. V was shortened by 6 bases and J by 5 bases, with 13 bases between the two germline ends. This CDR3 has 14 amino acids. Here the CDR3 DNA reads TGTGCCAGCAGCCCAAGCCAGAAGACCGGGGAGCTGTTTTTT. Amino acids: CASSPSQKTGELFF.

The genes are TRBV28 and TRBJ1-2; no clear D gene. The V end was cut by 6 bases, the J end by 3 bases, with 11 bases between. The CDR3 has 13 amino acids. Germline assignment: CDR1 MDHEN and CDR2 SYDVKM. The CDR3 protein is CASSLLGDYGYTF. The DNA for the CDR3 is TGTGCCAGCAGCCTACTTGGAGACTATGGCTACACCTTC.

The chain uses TRBV10-3 and TRBJ2-2; 9 bases are a match to TRBD1. The germline CDR1 and CDR2 sequences are ENHRY and SYGVKD. V was clipped by 9 bases and J by 5 bases; unmatched bases: 7. The CDR3 sequence is 14 residues long. CDR3 bases: TGTGCCATTGGCTACAGGGGGCAGACCGGGGAGCTGTTTTTT. It specifies CAIGYRGQTGELFF.

This clone appeared a few times. The gene calls are TRBV7-8 and TRBJ2-1; 9 bases map to TRBD2. Trimming cost V 1 base and J 5 bases; bases outside gene matches: 6. The germline V gene encodes CDR1 SGHVS and CDR2 FQNEAQ. This CDR3 spans 16 amino acids. The DNA for the CDR3 is TGTGCCAGCAGCTTAGGAGGCGCGGGGGGGAACAATGAGCAGTTCTTC. It translates to CASSLGGAGGNNEQFF.

This chain links TRBV7-9 with TRBJ2-2; TRBD2 is a possible D gene (5 bases). This CDR3 comprises 14 residues. Looked up from germline, CDR1 is SEHNR and CDR2 is FQNEAQ (reference sequence). V was cut by 1 base and J by 5 bases, with 8 bases left in between. DNA of the CDR3: TGTGCCAGCAGCTTAGATCGGGGAACCGGGGAGCTGTTTTTT. This encodes CASSLDRGTGELFF.

The V call is TRBV5-4, the J call TRBJ2-1, with 7 bases matching TRBD1. Trimming cost V 5 bases and J 4 bases; bases outside gene matches: 9. The germline CDR1 and CDR2 sequences are SGHNT and YYREEE (reference sequence). CDR3 length equals 15 residues. Written as DNA, the CDR3 is TGTGCCAGCAGGGGACCGGGGACAGTATACAATGAGCAGTTCTTC. It codes for CASRGPGTVYNEQFF.

The count of this clone is one. The J gene is TRBJ1-6, the V gene TRBV30; D call uncertain. The length of the CDR3 is 18 residues. The V gene lost 7 bases and the J gene lost 8 bases, with 30 bases spanning the gap. Germline CDR1 reads GTSNPN; CDR2 reads SVGIG (reference sequence). The CDR3 DNA sequence: TGTGCCTACTCCCCCGCCCACGGAGGAGCCAACTTCGATTCACCCCTCCACTTT. Translated: CAYSPAHGGANFDSPLHF.

This chain links TRBV7-2 with TRBJ1-2; D remains unclear. There are 15 residues in the CDR3. Trimming removed 1 base at V and 8 bases at J, with 17 bases between. Germline CDR1 SGHTA, CDR2 FQGNSA. The CDR3: CASSLVSSPLGGYTF. DNA for the CDR3: TGTGCCAGCAGCTTAGTTAGCAGCCCCCTTGGGGGCTACACCTTC. Drawing the rest from reference TRBV7-2 and TRBJ1-2, the complete variable domain is GAGVSQSPSNKVTEKGKDVELRCDPISGHTALYWYRQSLGQGLEFLIYFQGNSAPDKSGLPSDRFSAERTGGSVSTLTIQRTQQEDSAVYLCASSLVSSPLGGYTFGSGTRLTVV.

The genes are TRBV19 and TRBJ2-7, with D uncertain. Trimming shortened V by 7 bases and J by 2 bases, and 12 bases separated the two germline ends. The CDR3 runs 13 residues. Germline CDR1 reads LNHDA; CDR2 reads SQIVND (reference sequence). CDR3 sequence (DNA): TGTGCCAGTATCAAGGACGGAACCTACGAGCAGTACGTC. It specifies CASIKDGTYEQYV.

This clone was counted once. V usage is TRBV7-2 and J usage is TRBJ2-5, with 7 bases fitting TRBD1. The germline gives CDR1 SGHTA, CDR2 FQGNSA. The length of the CDR3 is 15 residues. J lost 7 bases, V lost 2 bases, and 10 bases had no gene match. The CDR3 region is CASSLRGQTRGTQYF. The CDR3, as DNA: TGTGCCAGCAGCTTAAGGGGGCAAACAAGGGGGACCCAGTACTTC.

This sequence joins TRBV7-2 and TRBJ2-3, with 7 bases aligning to TRBD2. The CDR3 is 16 amino acids. The junction had 7 bases not matched to a gene; V was cut back by 1 base and J by 3 bases. Per the germline V gene, CDR1 is SGHTA and CDR2 is FQGNSA. This CDR3 is CASSLDNQGGTDTQYF. The CDR3 bases are TGTGCCAGCAGCTTAGATAACCAGGGAGGGACAGATACGCAGTATTTT.